This T cell receptor (beta chain) was retrieved from a study of cytomegalovirus exposure and HLA in healthy donors. Study-wide background: Membership in the Caucasian-associated ancestry cluster was found for 65% to 85% of roughly 400 genotyped donors. Study observations and caveats: Earlier findings revealed that most TCR beta V segments proved productive either about 87% or about 30% of the time.

This CDR3 is built from 12 residues. Germline CDR1 MNHNY, CDR2 SVGAGI (reference sequence). Trimming left V 5 bases short and J 8 bases short, with 12 bases between. A word on this clone: Its specificity is not known.

Both 60 Vbeta primers and 13 Jbeta primers went into the PCR. Some clones are missing from TCRdb's copy, which holds only in-frame ones; the method was immunoSEQ multiplex PCR. The sample includes around 120,000 clones, roughly 80% of them seen just once. This receptor was taken from a female donor in good health and CMV-seropositive. The sample was PBMCs. The chain uses TRBV6-6 and TRBJ1-2; TRBD1 is a possible D gene (5 bases). The CDR3 region has the DNA TGTGCCAGCAGTCCACAGGTGGACGGCTACACCTTC. Residues: CASSPQVDGYTF.